This record concerns one TCR beta chain sequence. Its antigen remains unknown. Use of 60 Vbeta and 13 Jbeta primers characterized the PCR. The assay was immunoSEQ multiplex PCR, and TCRdb's table has in-frame clones only and misses some. The sample has fewer than 100,000 clones, 69% seen once. The data stem from a study of cytomegalovirus exposure and HLA in healthy donors. Findings and limits, study-wide: Confirmation in vitro established that a few CMV-associated chains were specific for CMV antigens. Per published reports, the classifier diagnosed cytomegalovirus status with high specificity and sensitivity.

Germline values: CDR1 MNHEY, CDR2 SMNVEV (reference sequence). J was trimmed by 4 bases and V by 2 bases; bases with no gene match: 5. This CDR3 has 15 residues. The V gene is TRBV27, the J gene TRBJ1-1; TRBD1 agrees at 9 bases. Sequencing used PBMCs. This receptor was identified in a female donor in good health and CMV-seronegative. For the CDR3, the DNA is TGTGCCAGCAGTTTAGGGACAGGGCTATCCACTGAAGCTTTCTTT. Translation: CASSLGTGLSTEAFF.